This TCR beta chain was obtained from a study of shared clonotypes between healthy human individuals. Overall study findings and caveats: The rarefaction results pointed to incomplete sorted-subset sequencing despite large depth.

A word on this clone: What it binds is not known.

V lost 4 bases, J lost 5 bases, and 8 bases lay in between. The CDR3 covers 12 residues. Looked up from germline, CDR1 is GTSNPN and CDR2 is SVGIG (reference sequence). TCRdb's table, derived via immunoSEQ multiplex PCR, lists solely in-frame clones and lacks some. Of some 1,100,000 clones listed, around three quarters were seen once; the top ten hold 0.52%. This chain links TRBV30 with TRBJ2-2, with no clear D. The TCR was taken from a man between 18 and 29 years old in good health. Some clones in this sample may be carry-over from other donors' samples. The sequenced sample was memory CD4+ T cells from PBMCs. Specified subset: CD45RA-negative fraction. CDR3 nucleotide sequence: TGTGCCTGGAAGGGTCAAACCGGGGAGCTGTTTTTT. It codes for CAWKGQTGELFF. Full variable domain (missing parts from reference TRBV30 and TRBJ2-2): SQTIHQWPATLVQPVGSPLSLECTVEGTSNPNLYWYRQAAGRGLQLLFYSVGIGQISSEVPQNLSASRPQDRQFILSSKKLLLSDSGFYLCAWKGQTGELFFGEGSRLTVL.